The 9 T cell receptor beta chains given below trace back to one sample, sequenced in a study of tissue T cells after allogeneic stem cell transplantation. Clones were sequenced by immunoSEQ multiplex PCR, and TCRdb holds only the in-frame ones, with some missing. Of 40,000 to 60,000 clones detected, around 70% appear once; the ten largest clones hold about 0.7%. Material: sorted cells pooled from one or two spleens. The receptor set was obtained from a pool of C57BL/6 mice in good health.

A word on this clone: Gene names denote mouse genes. The missing CDR3 end, 1 residue past where the read stops, is filled in from the germline J gene. The rearrangement links TRBV5 to TRBJ2-3, with D perhaps given as TRBD1 or TRBD2 (5 bases each). This CDR3 is built from 15 residues. CDR1 and CDR2 from the germline V gene are LGHNA and YNLKQL (reference sequence). V was pared by 4 bases and J by 0 bases, with 11 bases between. CDR3 residues: CASSPGTTSAETLYF. Partial CDR3 DNA: TGTGCCAGCAGCCCCGGGACGACTAGTGCAGAAACGCTGTAT.

In the case of this clone: The genes and germline here are from mouse. The CDR3 is cut off 1 residue early in the read; its end comes from the germline J gene. The rearrangement uses TRBV3 and TRBJ1-1; a possible D gene is TRBD1 (5 bases). The CDR3 is made up of 13 amino acids. V was pared by 3 bases and J by 4 bases, with 9 bases between. Germline values: CDR1 SNHLY, CDR2 FYNGKV (reference sequence). This chain's CDR3 is CASSLGRGTEVFF. CDR3 bases read: TGTGCCAGCAGCTTGGGGAGGGGCACAGAAGTCTTC.

To note about this clone: Gene names and germline refer to mouse. Coverage ceases 1 residue before the CDR3 finishes, and the germline J gene fills in the end. The chain links TRBV15 to TRBJ2-1; D perhaps matches TRBD2 (6 bases). The length of the CDR3 is 14 residues. Germline-derived CDR1 and CDR2 are SGHND and FRSKSL. The germline V and J ends were trimmed by 6 bases and 0 bases, with 9 bases remaining between them. The CDR3 DNA, read in part, is TGTGCCAGCAGGCGGGACTTTAACTATGCTGAGCAGTTC. Translation: CASRRDFNYAEQF. The complete CDR3 sequence is CASRRDFNYAEQFF.

On this clone itself: Here the gene names and germline are mouse. From the germline J gene comes the end of the CDR3, since the read stops 1 residue before it. The V call is TRBV19, the J call TRBJ1-3; D is unresolved. The V end was cut by 1 base, the J end by 1 base, with 12 bases between. CDR1 is FNHDT and CDR2 is SITEND in the germline V gene (reference sequence). The CDR3 is 16 residues long. CDR3 DNA, as far as it was read: TGTGCCAGCAGTATAACCCTCGGCAGATCTGGAAATACGCTCTAT. Residues: CASSITLGRSGNTLY. In full, the CDR3 is CASSITLGRSGNTLYF. The full variable domain, rest sourced from reference TRBV19 and TRBJ1-3, is GGIITQTPKFLIGQEGQKLTLKCQQNFNHDTMYWYRQDSGKGLRLIYYSITENDLQKGDLSEGYDASREKKSSFSLTVTSAQKNEMAVFLCASSITLGRSGNTLYFGEGSRLIVV.

On this clone: Gene names and germline refer to mouse. Coverage ceases 1 residue before the CDR3 finishes, and the germline J gene fills in the end. The J gene is TRBJ2-4, the V gene TRBV12-2; D perhaps matches TRBD2 (5 bases). V lost 2 bases to trimming and J lost 3 bases, with 14 bases between them. This CDR3 has 15 amino acids. Germline V gives CDR1 SGHLS, CDR2 HYDKME. The CDR3 region is CASSPPWEGQNTLYF. CDR3 DNA (partial): TGTGCCAGCTCTCCCCCCTGGGAAGGGCAAAACACCTTGTAC.

For this clone: All gene names here are mouse names. The CDR3 protein is CASRSAETLYF. The sequenced part of the CDR3 DNA is TGTGCCAGCAGAAGTGCAGAAACGCTGTAT. V is TRBV19 and J is TRBJ2-3; D is unresolved. The read ends 1 residue shy of where the CDR3 ends; the end is completed using the germline J gene. The CDR3 loop spans 11 amino acids. Trimming removed 5 bases from V and 0 bases from J, with 1 base in between. CDR1 and CDR2 from the germline V gene are FNHDT and SITEND (reference sequence).

A word on this clone: The gene symbols are mouse symbols. The read terminates 1 residue ahead of where the CDR3 ends, so the germline J gene completes it. The chain links TRBV4 to TRBJ2-1; 8 positions match TRBD2. Germline trimming cut 3 bases from V and 4 bases from J; bases unmatched to any gene: 2. There are 14 residues in the CDR3. Germline V gene sequence: CDR1 LGHDT, CDR2 YNNKQL (reference sequence). The covered CDR3 bases are TGTGCCAGCAGCTACTGGGGGGAGTATGCTGAGCAGTTC. Translation: CASSYWGEYAEQF. Given in full, the CDR3 is CASSYWGEYAEQFF.

A note on this clone: Gene names are the mouse ones. The chain's CDR3 is CASSSYWGGAEEQYF. The CDR3 DNA, read in part, is TGTGCCAGCAGCTCTTACTGGGGGGGCGCCGAGGAACAGTAC. The V gene is TRBV3, the J gene TRBJ2-7; 11 nucleotides line up with TRBD2. The CDR3 end is not reached by the read, which stops 1 residue before it; the germline J gene fills it in. V lost 4 bases, J lost 7 bases, and 9 bases stayed unmatched. The germline V gene encodes CDR1 SNHLY and CDR2 FYNGKV (reference sequence). The CDR3 consists of 15 residues.

Turning to this clone: Each gene name is a mouse one. The read terminates 1 residue before the CDR3 end, so the remaining end is supplied by the germline J gene. This chain links TRBV14 with TRBJ2-7; TRBD2 agrees at 11 bases. Germline V CDR1 and CDR2: SGHDT, FRDEAV. The CDR3 has 13 amino acids. After removal of 8 bases from V and 3 bases from J, the junction contained 4 bases not matched to a gene. The sequenced CDR3 bases are TGTGCCAGTCGAGGACTGGGGGGCTATGAACAGTAC. Amino acids: CASRGLGGYEQY. The full CDR3 reads CASRGLGGYEQYF.